The sequence of this T cell receptor beta chain was determined in a study of PD-1 blockade in classical Hodgkin lymphoma. Findings and limits, study-wide: The study reported lower baseline TCR diversity in newly diagnosed patients than in healthy donors. Reasons behind the repertoire differences stay unclear, perhaps disease activity or earlier therapy.

Concerning this clone: Its target is not known.

Using immunoSEQ multiplex PCR, the repertoire was profiled, and TCRdb retains in-frame clones only, with some absent. The top ten hold about 15% of the sample, which has some 5,400 clones, approximately 92% seen once. CDR1 and CDR2 (germline): SGHAT, FQNNGV. Trimming cost V 5 bases and J 0 bases, with 15 bases left between them. The CDR3 totals 16 residues. Time point of the sample: newly diagnosed, previously untreated cHL patient sample. Magnetic negative selection of thawed PBMCs yielded the CD8+ T cells. The authors used newly diagnosed, untreated classical Hodgkin lymphoma PBMCs as comparison. The clonotype was recovered from a human donor with classical Hodgkin lymphoma. The sample consisted of CD8+ T cells from blood. The chain joins TRBV11-2 to TRBJ2-3, with D perhaps TRBD2 (6 bases). Here the CDR3 DNA reads TGTGCCAGCAGCAGAAAGTGGAGGGGTAGCACAGATACGCAGTATTTT. Translating gives CASSRKWRGSTDTQYF.